This T cell receptor (beta chain) stems from a study of PD-1 blockade in classical Hodgkin lymphoma. Each patient relapsed following autologous stem cell transplantation, and prior brentuximab vedotin exposure differed. Complete response, partial response or progressive disease was recorded as best response. Study results and caveats: The origin of the repertoire differences remains undefined, with disease activity or prior therapy as possible causes.

About this clone itself: Its antigen is still unknown.

Germline V lookup: CDR1 SGHTA, CDR2 FQGNSA. The CDR3 has 16 residues. With 5 bases removed from V and 1 base from J, the gap between germline ends came to 15 bases. Repertoires were generated with immunoSEQ multiplex PCR, while TCRdb's copy carries only in-frame clones and drops some. There are 57,000 or so clones in the sample; about 91% occur only once, and approximately 12% lies in the top ten. V gene TRBV7-2 combines with J gene TRBJ2-4; unclear D gene. The input for sequencing was peripheral blood mononuclear cells (PBMCs), taken at baseline. This TCR came from a human donor with classical Hodgkin lymphoma. Written as DNA, the CDR3 is TGTGCCAGCAGCGAGCGACGCGTCGCGGCCAAAAACATTCAGTACTTC. This gives the protein CASSERRVAAKNIQYF.